These 25 T cell receptor beta chains were sequenced from one sample in a study of blood T cell repertoires in COVID-19. TCRdb keeps only in-frame clones here, not all; method: immunoSEQ multiplex PCR. The sample has tens of thousands of clones; around 76% are singletons. Sequences were obtained from peripheral blood. The receptors were sampled from an elderly woman with acute or convalescent COVID-19.

This clone was recorded a few times. This chain uses TRBV19 with TRBJ1-1, with 8 bases lining up with TRBD1. Germline-derived CDR1 and CDR2 are LNHDA and SQIVND (reference sequence). V dropped 5 bases and J dropped 4; count of bases not matched to a gene: 12. The CDR3 spans 16 residues. CDR3 sequence: CASSLLGQGESTEAFF. CDR3 sequence (DNA): TGTGCCAGTAGTCTACTAGGACAGGGAGAGAGCACTGAAGCTTTCTTT.

The chain combines TRBV18 with TRBJ2-1; 14 bases match TRBD2. Germline values: CDR1 KGHSH, CDR2 LQKENI. The CDR3 contains 16 residues. The ends lost 1 base at V and 7 bases at J; junction bases unmatched: 3. CDR3 residues: CASSPLRLAGGNEQFF. Here the CDR3 DNA reads TGTGCCAGCTCACCACTAAGACTAGCGGGGGGGAATGAGCAGTTCTTC.

The gene calls are TRBV5-1 and TRBJ2-1, with TRBD2 matching over 7 bases. Trimming took 5 bases from V and 2 from J; bases not matched to a gene: 10. CDR1 SGHRS and CDR2 YFSETQ come from the germline V gene. The CDR3 is 16 amino acids. CDR3 DNA: TGCGCCAGCAGAAGGGATGCGGGAGCGGCCTACAATGAGCAGTTCTTC. It specifies CASRRDAGAAYNEQFF.

In this sample, this clone turned up once. The V call is TRBV5-1, the J call TRBJ2-1; 7 bases line up with TRBD2. The ends lost 0 bases at V and 6 bases at J; junction bases unmatched: 6. The CDR3 totals 15 residues. Germline loops: CDR1 SGHRS, CDR2 YFSETQ. CDR3 nucleotides: TGCGCCAGCAGCTTGGTGGCTAGCGGCGTCAATGAGCAGTTCTTC. It specifies CASSLVASGVNEQFF. Full variable domain (missing parts from reference TRBV5-1 and TRBJ2-1): KAGVTQTPRYLIKTRGQQVTLSCSPISGHRSVSWYQQTPGQGLQFLFEYFSETQRNKGNFPGRFSGRQFSNSRSEMNVSTLELGDSALYLCASSLVASGVNEQFFGPGTRLTVL.

This rearrangement joins TRBV3-1 (or the pseudogene TRBV3-2) to TRBJ2-7; 12 bases line up with TRBD2. J was trimmed by 7 bases and V by 3 bases; bases with no gene match: 10. Germline V gene lookup returns CDR1 LGHDT and CDR2 YNNKEL (reference sequence). This CDR3 comprises 16 residues. CDR3 sequence (DNA): TGTGCCAGCAGCCAGGATTCTAGCGGGAGGGCCTGGGAGCAGTACTTC. This gives the protein CASSQDSSGRAWEQYF.

This chain connects TRBV30 to TRBJ2-1, with 7 nucleotides matching TRBD2. Germline CDR1 is GTSNPN and CDR2 is SVGIG (reference sequence). This CDR3 has 15 amino acids. V lost 0 bases, J lost 7 bases, and 9 bases stayed unmatched. The CDR3 here is CAWSVLERGGNEQFF. The CDR3 region has the DNA TGTGCCTGGAGTGTACTTGAGCGGGGAGGGAATGAGCAGTTCTTC.

This sequence joins TRBV7-9 and TRBJ2-1; 11 bases agree with TRBD2. The CDR3 spans 15 residues. V trimming: 8 bases; J trimming: 6 bases; junction bases outside the gene matches: 9. CDR1 is SEHNR and CDR2 is FQNEAQ in the germline V gene (reference sequence). The DNA for the CDR3 is TGTGCCAGCGCCTCACTAGCGGGAGTTGTCAATGAGCAGTTCTTC. Protein product: CASASLAGVVNEQFF.

A word on this clone: The same CDR3 is also encoded by other DNA sequences in this sample. This chain uses TRBV10-3 with TRBJ2-1, with 12 nucleotides matching TRBD2. The V gene's germline CDR1 is ENHRY and CDR2 SYGVKD. This CDR3 is built from 12 residues. The V segment lost 6 bases and the J segment 9 bases; nucleotides outside the gene matches: 0. CDR3 sequence: CAIRGLAGEQFF. Here the CDR3 DNA reads TGTGCCATCAGGGGACTAGCGGGTGAGCAGTTCTTC.

CDR3 in DNA: TGTGCCAGCAGCTTTACAACGGGAGAGACCCAGTACTTC. Translated, it gives CASSFTTGETQYF. The chain uses TRBV11-3 and TRBJ2-5, with D uncertain. The length of the CDR3 is 13 residues. CDR1 and CDR2 (germline): SGHNT, YENEEA. The V gene lost 3 bases and the J gene lost 4 bases, with 9 bases spanning the gap.

The chain couples TRBV2 to TRBJ2-1, with D tentatively TRBD1 (5 bases). With 8 bases removed from V and 8 bases from J, the gap between germline ends came to 22 bases. CDR3 length equals 15 residues. Germline values: CDR1 SNHLY, CDR2 FYNNEI. CDR3 DNA sequence: TGTGCCAGCTCCCCCGAAGCAGTCTTAGGGGATGAGCAGTTCTTC. It yields the protein CASSPEAVLGDEQFF.

The J gene is TRBJ2-1, the V gene TRBV5-1; 8 bases fit TRBD2. The CDR3 runs to 15 residues. Trimming cost V 1 base and J 2 bases; bases outside gene matches: 2. Germline loops: CDR1 SGHRS, CDR2 YFSETQ. CDR3 in amino acids: CASSLNSGTYNEQFF. CDR3 nucleotide sequence: TGCGCCAGCAGCTTGAATAGCGGGACCTACAATGAGCAGTTCTTC.

The chain carries TRBV6-5 and TRBJ2-1; possible D gene TRBD2, 6 bases. Per the germline V gene, CDR1 is MNHEY and CDR2 is SVGAGI. The CDR3 totals 15 residues. V was cut by 6 bases and J by 3 bases, with 15 bases left in between. CDR3 nucleotide sequence: TGTGCCAGCAGCAGACTAGGAGGGGTCTACAATGAGCAGTTCTTC. This codes for CASSRLGGVYNEQFF.

This sequence joins TRBV5-1 and TRBJ1-4, with 7 nucleotides matching TRBD1. CDR3 size: 14 residues. V dropped 1 base and J dropped 7; count of bases not matched to a gene: 4. Germline V gene data show CDR1 as SGHRS and CDR2 as YFSETQ. This chain's CDR3 is CASSLNRGGEKLFF. The DNA of the CDR3 is TGCGCCAGCAGCTTGAACAGGGGAGGTGAAAAACTGTTTTTT.

This chain links TRBV4-1 with TRBJ2-5; D possibly corresponds to TRBD2 (6 bases). V lost 0 bases to trimming and J lost 1 base, with 15 bases between them. The V gene's germline CDR1 is MGHRA and CDR2 YSYEKL. The CDR3 is made up of 17 amino acids. The CDR3 is CASSQDLAGTLQETQYF. CDR3 nucleotide sequence: TGCGCCAGCAGCCAAGATCTGGCGGGGACGCTCCAAGAGACCCAGTACTTC.

This chain uses TRBV10-2 with TRBJ2-7; 8 bases are shared with TRBD2. Germline loops: CDR1 WSHSY, CDR2 SAAADI. V lost 6 bases to trimming and J lost 7 bases; unmatched junction nucleotides: 2. This CDR3 region has 11 residues. CDR3 amino acids: CASSGGGEQYF. CDR3 DNA sequence: TGCGCCAGCAGCGGGGGGGGTGAGCAGTACTTC.

The chain combines TRBV6-2 or TRBV6-3 with TRBJ2-1; 9 positions agree with TRBD2. The V segment lost 3 bases and the J segment 7 bases; nucleotides outside the gene matches: 13. Germline CDR1 reads MNHEY; CDR2 reads SVGEGT. This CDR3 region has 17 residues. As DNA, the CDR3 is TGTGCCAGCAGTTATACTAGCGGGCGATCAGGTACGAATGAGCAGTTCTTC. Translated, it gives CASSYTSGRSGTNEQFF.

The rearrangement joins TRBV3-1 (or the pseudogene TRBV3-2) to TRBJ2-7, with D maybe TRBD2 (5 bases). CDR3 length: 13 residues. V was trimmed by 5 bases and J by 3 bases, leaving 11 bases between them. Germline V CDR1 and CDR2: LGHDT, YNNKEL (reference sequence). Written as DNA, the CDR3 is TGTGCCAGCAGCGTATCCGGGATCTACGAGCAGTACTTC. Residues: CASSVSGIYEQYF.

The chain uses TRBV10-3 and TRBJ2-1; D is perhaps TRBD2 (5 bases). In germline, CDR1 is ENHRY, CDR2 SYGVKD. V lost 3 bases, J lost 3 bases, and 12 bases lay in between. This CDR3 is built from 15 residues. The CDR3 reads CAISDRIAFYNEQFF. CDR3 bases: TGTGCCATCAGTGATAGAATAGCGTTCTACAATGAGCAGTTCTTC.

There are a few counts of this clone. The V call is TRBV5-6, the J call TRBJ1-6, with 9 bases fitting TRBD1. The CDR3 extends over 14 amino acids. Germline loops: CDR1 SGHDT, CDR2 YYEEEE. V trimming: 4 bases; J trimming: 7 bases; junction bases outside the gene matches: 3. CDR3 amino acids: CASSTDRGNSPLHF. Here the CDR3 DNA reads TGTGCCAGCAGCACTGACAGGGGGAATTCACCCCTCCACTTT.

The chain employs TRBV6-1 and TRBJ2-1; 8 positions agree with TRBD1. This CDR3 comprises 15 residues. J lost 0 bases, V lost 6 bases, and 4 bases had no gene match. From germline, CDR1 is MNHNS and CDR2 SASEGT. CDR3 in amino acids: CASRVTGGSYNEQFF. CDR3 DNA: TGTGCCAGCAGGGTTACAGGGGGCTCCTACAATGAGCAGTTCTTC.

The J gene is TRBJ1-2, the V gene TRBV6-1; D ambiguous. CDR1 is MNHNS and CDR2 is SASEGT in the germline V gene. V was clipped by 1 base and J by 4 bases, with 7 bases between them. This CDR3 contains 13 residues. The CDR3 DNA reads as TGTGCCAGCAGTGAAGGCAGGTTCTATGGCTACACCTTC. Amino acid sequence: CASSEGRFYGYTF.

The rearrangement uses TRBV19 and TRBJ2-7; D is unresolved. This CDR3 contains 15 residues. Trimming cost V 7 bases and J 0 bases, with 16 bases left between them. The germline V gene encodes CDR1 LNHDA and CDR2 SQIVND (reference sequence). CDR3 DNA sequence: TGTGCCAGTAAGGTCGGTGCAGGTCCCTCCTACGAGCAGTACTTC. This sequence encodes CASKVGAGPSYEQYF.

V and J are TRBV6-2 or TRBV6-3 and TRBJ2-7, with 7 positions matching TRBD1. V was pared by 1 base and J by 4 bases, with 7 bases of the junction left unmatched. The CDR3 is 15 residues long. The germline CDR1 and CDR2 sequences are MNHEY and SVGEGT. CDR3 sequence reads: CASSYWTGLSYEQYF. The CDR3 coding sequence is TGTGCCAGCAGTTACTGGACAGGCCTCTCTTACGAGCAGTACTTC.

The sample holds one count of this clone. J is TRBJ2-7 and V is TRBV4-1; TRBD2 aligns across 9 bases. The CDR3 runs to 15 residues. Germline V CDR1 and CDR2: MGHRA, YSYEKL. The J segment lost 6 bases and the V segment lost 8 bases, leaving 14 bases of the junction unmatched. The CDR3 here is CASEPYGGRASEQYF. CDR3 sequence (DNA): TGCGCCAGCGAACCCTATGGCGGGAGGGCCTCCGAGCAGTACTTC.

The rearrangement links TRBV5-4 to TRBJ2-1, with 7 nucleotides matching TRBD1. The CDR3 covers 15 residues. CDR1 is SGHNT, CDR2 YYREEE, per germline (reference sequence). Trimming at V came to 1 base and at J to 6 bases, leaving 7 bases not matched to a gene. The CDR3 is CASSLYTGDVNEQFF. DNA of the CDR3: TGTGCCAGCAGCTTGTATACAGGGGATGTCAATGAGCAGTTCTTC.